This TCR beta chain originates from a study of OX40 agonist ivuxolimab in advanced cancers. A remark on this clone: This same CDR3 is encoded by further DNA sequences in the sample.

The CDR3 contains 13 residues. V lost 0 bases to trimming and J lost 4 bases, with 6 bases between them. Germline CDR1 MNHEY, CDR2 SVGAGI. Produced via immunoSEQ multiplex PCR; TCRdb's table is partial and in-frame only. The repertoire holds some 77,000 clones, with 83% as singletons. This specimen was CD4+ or CD8+ T cells sorted from blood, taken in a trial of the OX40 agonist ivuxolimab. The chain combines TRBV6-5 with TRBJ2-5; D possibly corresponds to TRBD2 (5 bases). The origin of this receptor is an adult with an advanced solid tumor such as melanoma, head and neck, liver or kidney cancer. CDR3 residues: CASSYSAGETQYF. CDR3 DNA sequence: TGTGCCAGCAGTTACTCGGCGGGAGAGACCCAGTACTTC.